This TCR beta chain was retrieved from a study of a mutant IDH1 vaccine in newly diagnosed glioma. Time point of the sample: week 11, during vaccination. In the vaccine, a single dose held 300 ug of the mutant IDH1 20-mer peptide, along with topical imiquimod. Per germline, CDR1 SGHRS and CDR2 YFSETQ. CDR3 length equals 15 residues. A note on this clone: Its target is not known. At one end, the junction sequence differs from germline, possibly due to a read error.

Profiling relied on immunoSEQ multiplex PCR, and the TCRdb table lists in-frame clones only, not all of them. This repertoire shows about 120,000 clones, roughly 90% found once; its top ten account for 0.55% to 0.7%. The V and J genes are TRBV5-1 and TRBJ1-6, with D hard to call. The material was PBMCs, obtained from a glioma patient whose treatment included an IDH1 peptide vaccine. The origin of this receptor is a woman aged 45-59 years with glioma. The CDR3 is CASSLVPGRNSPLHF. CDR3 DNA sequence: TGCGCCAGCAGTTTGGTACCAGGCCGAAATTCACCCCTCCACTTT.